This T cell receptor (beta chain) was retrieved from a study of T cells in localized non-small cell lung cancer. Clones were sequenced by immunoSEQ multiplex PCR, and TCRdb holds only the in-frame ones, with some missing. Of around 15,000 clones in the sample, more than 75% were seen once. The sample here was peripheral blood, taken before any cancer treatment. The origin of this receptor is a male donor at least 60 years old with stage I lung adenocarcinoma.

Here the CDR3 reads CASSADETQYF. The CDR3 DNA is TGTGCCAGCAGCGCGGACGAGACCCAGTACTTC. The chain recombines TRBV7-9 with TRBJ2-5; D call uncertain. CDR3 length: 11 amino acids. The V end lost 5 bases, the J end lost 5 bases, and 6 bases lay between the germline ends. Germline CDR1 is SEHNR and CDR2 is FQNEAQ (reference sequence).